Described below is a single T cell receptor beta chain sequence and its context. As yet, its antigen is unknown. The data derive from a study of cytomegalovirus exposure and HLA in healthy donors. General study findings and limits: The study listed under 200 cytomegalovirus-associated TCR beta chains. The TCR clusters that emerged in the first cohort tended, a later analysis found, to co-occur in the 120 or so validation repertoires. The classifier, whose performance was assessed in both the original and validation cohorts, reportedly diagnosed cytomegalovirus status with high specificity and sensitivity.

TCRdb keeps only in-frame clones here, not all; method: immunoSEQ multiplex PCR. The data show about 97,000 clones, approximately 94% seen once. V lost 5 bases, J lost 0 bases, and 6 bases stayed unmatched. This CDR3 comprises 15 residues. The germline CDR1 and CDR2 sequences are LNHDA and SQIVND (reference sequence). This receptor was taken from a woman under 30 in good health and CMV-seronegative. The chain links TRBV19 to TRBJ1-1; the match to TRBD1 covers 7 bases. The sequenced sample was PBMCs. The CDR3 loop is CASSYGGQLNTEAFF. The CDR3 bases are TGTGCCAGTAGTTACGGGGGACAGTTGAACACTGAAGCTTTCTTT. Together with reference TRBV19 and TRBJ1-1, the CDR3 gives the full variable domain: DGGITQSPKYLFRKEGQNVTLSCEQNLNHDAMYWYRQDPGQGLRLIYYSQIVNDFQKGDIAEGYSVSREKKESFPLTVTSAQKNPTAFYLCASSYGGQLNTEAFFGQGTRLTVV.